Sequencing of this T cell receptor beta chain was carried out in a study of blood T cells in healthy people across ages. V was clipped by 3 bases and J by 3 bases, with 14 bases between them. CDR3 length: 15 residues. The germline gives CDR1 SEHNR, CDR2 FQNEAQ (reference sequence). Combining a sample-barcoded 5' primer with a J-beta primer mix, a second PCR ran for about 7 to 12 cycles. Each CDR3 protein gets one entry after TCRdb re-called the 5' RACE reads with MiXCR. The sample shows 800,000 to 1,300,000 distinct CDR3 sequences, under 30% of them seen only once. The sample also formed part of further work on T cells of mothers and their children. This second study notes: Barcodes for each sample and 2-4 random nucleotides were added by the M1S primer used in the second PCR.

The chain links TRBV7-9 to TRBJ2-5; tentative D call: TRBD2 (6 bases). Sequenced material: blood. The clonotype originates from a girl aged 2 to 9 in good health. In nucleotides, the CDR3 is TGTGCCAGCAGCTTCTTCGGGAGCCTCAAAGAGACCCAGTACTTC. Protein: CASSFFGSLKETQYF.